This T cell receptor (beta chain) was profiled in a study of beta chain features in type 1 diabetes. Regarding the study as a whole: Still unanswered here is whether HLA type influences TCRB rearrangement.

The entirety of the isolated RNA underwent reverse transcription, so expressed TCRB transcripts were sequenced. TCRdb's copy holds only in-frame clones and misses some; the assay was immunoSEQ multiplex PCR. The data contain almost 350,000 clones, less than 20% of them singletons. This clone has a handful of counts. Antigen: not known. Via the markers CD45RO/CCR7/CD25/CD127/CD95/CD27, stem cell-like memory, regulatory, central memory and naive CD4+ cells were sorted. Sorted populations all had greater than 95% purity. The length of the CDR3 is 12 residues. CDR1 and CDR2 (germline): GTSNPN, SVGIG (reference sequence). V was clipped by 7 bases and J by 1 base, with 10 bases between them.

The chain employs TRBV30 and TRBJ1-1; D unclear. The material sequenced was naive CD4+ T cells from blood. This clonotype was obtained from a woman aged 18-29 years in good health. The CDR3 DNA follows: TGTGCCTCCAAGCACTGGAACACTGAAGCTTTCTTT. Translating gives CASKHWNTEAFF.